Listed here are 18 T cell receptor delta chains from one sample, sequenced in a study of gamma-delta T cells after stem cell transplantation (dated by TCRdb to the mid-2010s). Library creation used RT-PCR. The sequencing machine was an Illumina MiSeq. TCRdb reran clone calling on the public reads with CATT; rows sharing one DNA sequence were then combined. This sample gives approximately 1,200 delta-chain clones in total; around 1.9% of them show up just once. About 32% of the sample rests with the top ten. Sequenced input: gamma-delta T cells. All receptors come from a human donor. It is not recorded whose cells these are; they may come from a transplant donor.

With respect to this clone: A far larger clone is one base from this, pointing to a likely read error. Other DNA sequences within the sample encode an identical CDR3. J is TRDJ1 and V is TRDV2; TRDD3 might be the D (6 bases). The CDR3 runs 14 residues. V lost 5 bases and J 3 bases, leaving 15 bases between the germline ends. Per germline, CDR1 GEAIGNYY and CDR2 EKD. CDR3 sequence (DNA): TGTGCCTGTGCTTTACTGGGAGTCCCCGATAAACTCATCTTT. Translated: CACALLGVPDKLIF.

To note about this clone: It is likely a read error: a sequence one base away is far more abundant. The sample contains more than one DNA sequence encoding this CDR3. The CDR3 nucleotides are TGTGCCTGTGACCCCCTAGGTCCCCCAATGGGGGATACGCGGAGCACTGATAAACTCATCTTT. Its translation: CACDPLGPPMGDTRSTDKLIF. The V and J genes are TRDV2 and TRDJ1; 11 nucleotides match TRDD3. J was trimmed by 5 bases and V by 3 bases; bases with no gene match: 25. The CDR3 has 21 amino acids. Germline V gene sequence: CDR1 GEAIGNYY, CDR2 EKD.

The chain has TRDV2 and TRDJ1; TRDD3 is a possible D gene (6 bases). The CDR3 sequence is 17 residues long. The germline CDR1 and CDR2 sequences are GEAIGNYY and EKD. V gave up 1 base and J gave up 0 bases, with 17 bases separating them. The CDR3 region has the DNA TGTGCCTGTGACACTATTGGGGGCTCTGCCTACACCGATAAACTCATCTTT. Its protein is CACDTIGGSAYTDKLIF.

A word on this clone: A read error likely explains why the TCRdb protein, taken from a much larger clone, differs from this DNA's translation at residue 14; the protein shown is translated from the DNA. This chain links TRDV3 with TRDJ1; 11 bases map to TRDD3. The CDR3 covers 19 residues. Germline values: CDR1 TVYSNPD, CDR2 GDNSRS (reference sequence). After removal of 2 bases from V and 4 bases from J, the junction contained 21 bases not matched to a gene. The CDR3 DNA reads TGTGCCTTTCACTCCTATTCCTCGTGGGGGATACGAGGCATCGATAAACTCATCTTT. Encoded protein: CAFHSYSSWGIRGIDKLIF.

Comments on this clone: TCRdb's protein, taken from a much larger clone, differs from this DNA's translation at residue 4, likely owing to a read error; the protein displayed comes from the DNA. Other DNA sequences in this sample translate to the same CDR3. This chain joins TRDV3 and TRDJ1; TRDD3 matches 11 bases. The junction had 18 bases not matched to a gene; V was cut back by 2 bases and J by 1 base. Germline-derived CDR1 and CDR2 are TVYSNPD and GDNSRS (reference sequence). CDR3 length equals 19 residues. The CDR3 sequence: CAFRSYSSWGIRGTDKLIF. For the CDR3, the DNA is TGTGCCTTTCGCTCCTATTCCTCGTGGGGGATACGTGGCACCGATAAACTCATCTTT.

On this clone itself: A read error likely explains why the TCRdb protein, taken from a much larger clone, differs from this DNA's translation at residue 18; the protein shown is translated from the DNA. CDR3 sequence (DNA): TGTGCTCTTGGGGATTTTCCGGGCATCGCTGGGTATTACACCGATAAACTCACCTTT. Translated: CALGDFPGIAGYYTDKLTF. The chain links TRDV1 to TRDJ1; a possible D gene is TRDD3 (5 bases). The CDR3 totals 19 residues. Germline values: CDR1 TSWWSYY, CDR2 QGS.

The chain has TRDV2 and TRDJ1; TRDD3 matches 8 bases. CDR1 GEAIGNYY and CDR2 EKD come from the germline V gene. V lost 3 bases to trimming and J lost 0 bases; unmatched junction nucleotides: 11. The CDR3 length is 17 residues. CDR3 bases: TGTGCCTGTGACCATCTTGGGGGGATAAGGTACACCGATAAACTCATCTTT. Translation gives CACDHLGGIRYTDKLIF.

About this clone itself: The mismatch at residue 4 between this DNA's translation and the TCRdb protein of a much larger clone likely reflects a read error; the protein shown is translated from the DNA. The genes are TRDV2 and TRDJ1, with a weak D call TRDD3 (6 bases). The CDR3 covers 16 residues. The V and J ends lost 6 bases and 0 bases respectively, with 19 bases between them. Germline V gives CDR1 GEAIGNYY, CDR2 EKD. CDR3 sequence (DNA): TGTGCCTGTAACGGCCCACTGGGAAAAAACACCGATAAACTCATCTTT. It is translated as CACNGPLGKNTDKLIF.

On this clone: A read error likely explains why the TCRdb protein, taken from a much larger clone, differs from this DNA's translation at residue 8; the protein shown is translated from the DNA. The rearrangement links TRDV1 to TRDJ1; 9 positions agree with TRDD3. Germline V gene data show CDR1 as TSWWSYY and CDR2 as QGS. This CDR3 comprises 21 residues. V trimming: 1 base; J trimming: 1 base; junction bases outside the gene matches: 19. In DNA form, the CDR3 reads TGTGCTCTTGGGGAACCCCCGGGCCCTTTCCGTACTGGGGGAGTCACCGATAAACTCATCTTT. It specifies CALGEPPGPFRTGGVTDKLIF.

A remark on this clone: This likely came from a read error, as a far larger clone is one base away. Other DNA variants within this sample encode the same CDR3. The chain links TRDV2 to TRDJ1, with 9 bases aligning to TRDD3. CDR1 is GEAIGNYY, CDR2 EKD, per germline. The CDR3 is made up of 14 amino acids. Trimming removed 7 bases from V and 8 bases from J; junction bases left unmatched: 13. In nucleotides, the CDR3 is TGTGCCTGCGACCCCGTACTGGGGGACTCGAAACTCATCTTT. Protein sequence: CACDPVLGDSKLIF.

This clone came up a few times. TCRdb shows a much larger clone's protein in place of this DNA's translation, and the two differ at residue 9, likely through a read error; the protein shown is translated from the DNA. The gene calls are TRDV1 and TRDJ1; D is perhaps TRDD3 (5 bases). Germline V gene lookup returns CDR1 TSWWSYY and CDR2 QGS. The CDR3 is 15 amino acids. Trimming took off 5 bases at V and 0 bases at J, with 13 bases between the two ends. The CDR3 region is CALGPPGVYTDKLIF. The CDR3 nucleotides read TGTGCTCTTGGGCCCCCGGGGGTCTACACCGATAAACTCATCTTT.

Worth noting for this clone: It differs at one base from a far larger clone, so likely a read error. The same CDR3 can be traced to other DNA sequences in this sample. The V and J genes are TRDV2 and TRDJ1; a possible D gene is TRDD3 (6 bases). The CDR3 contains 20 residues. Trimming pared 1 base from V and 0 bases from J, leaving 26 bases between. CDR1 is GEAIGNYY and CDR2 is EKD in the germline V gene. The CDR3 DNA sequence: TGTGCCTGTGACACTATTCGTACCGGGGGAGCTGGGATGTACACCGATAAACTCATCTTT. This translates into CACDTIRTGGAGMYTDKLIF.

This clone showed up just a few times. This DNA translates differently at residue 4 from the TCRdb protein, which is that of a much larger clone; a read error is likely, and the protein shown is the DNA's own translation. This chain uses TRDV2 with TRDJ1; weak D call: TRDD2 (5 bases). CDR3 size: 18 residues. Germline V gene sequence: CDR1 GEAIGNYY, CDR2 EKD. The CDR3 loop reads CACATVSSGGFYTDKLIF. The DNA of the CDR3 is TGTGCCTGTGCCACCGTCTCTTCCGGAGGGTTTTACACCGATAAACTCATCTTT.

This clone was observed a few times. TCRdb lists the protein of a much larger clone for this DNA, which differs at residue 6, so this is likely a read error; the protein given here is translated from the DNA itself. This chain links TRDV2 with TRDJ1; 7 bases match TRDD3. With 3 bases clipped from V and 0 bases from J, the junction kept 9 bases outside the gene matches. CDR1 and CDR2 (germline): GEAIGNYY, EKD. The CDR3 extends over 16 amino acids. The CDR3 sequence: CACDHPGGPYTDKLIF. CDR3 sequence (DNA): TGTGCCTGTGACCATCCTGGGGGGCCGTACACCGATAAACTCATCTTT.

Worth noting for this clone: A far larger clone is just one base off, so this is likely a read error. The chain employs TRDV1 and TRDJ3; D is ambiguous. CDR1 and CDR2 (germline): TSWWSYY, QGS. Trimming pared 4 bases from V and 0 bases from J, leaving 31 bases between. The CDR3 covers 24 residues. The CDR3 reads CALGGLGIGFGIHTSSWDTRQMFF. CDR3 bases: TGTGCTCTTGGGGGACTAGGCATCGGATTCGGCATTCATACAAGCTCCTGGGACACCCGACAGATGTTTTTC.

This clone was counted only a few times. A read error likely explains this, since a far larger clone differs by one base. The CDR3 nucleotides are TGTGCCTGTGACGCCGCGGGATACACCGATAAACTCATCTTT. Translation gives CACDAAGYTDKLIF. This chain uses TRDV2 with TRDJ1; tentative D call: TRDD3 (5 bases). The CDR3 consists of 14 residues. Germline V CDR1 and CDR2: GEAIGNYY, EKD. With 3 bases removed from V and 0 bases from J, the gap between germline ends came to 10 bases.

By share, this clone ranks as medium-sized. With only one base between it and a far larger clone, this is likely a read error. Other DNA variants within this sample encode the same CDR3. J is TRDJ1 and V is TRDV2; 9 bases are a match to TRDD3. Germline V gene data show CDR1 as GEAIGNYY and CDR2 as EKD. The CDR3 is made up of 17 amino acids. V shed 1 base, J shed 0 bases, and the junction held 8 bases outside the gene matches. The CDR3 spells CACDTLGDPAYTDKLIF. CDR3 in DNA: TGTGCCTGTGACACGCTGGGGGATCCAGCGTACACCGATAAACTCATCTTT.

This clone was counted a few times. TCRdb's entry gives the protein of a much larger clone, which mismatches this DNA's translation at residue 3, likely from a read error; the protein reported here is translated from the DNA. The sample contains more than one DNA sequence encoding this CDR3. The V gene is TRDV2, the J gene TRDJ1; 11 bases map to TRDD3. The CDR3 runs to 16 residues. Germline V gives CDR1 GEAIGNYY, CDR2 EKD. CDR3 sequence reads: CARDFLLGDSTDKLIF. CDR3 nucleotides: TGCGCCCGTGACTTTCTACTGGGGGATAGCACCGATAAACTCATCTTT.